These 31 T cell receptor beta chains came from one sample sequenced in a study of cytomegalovirus exposure and HLA in healthy donors (TCRdb year 2017). The library was prepared using the immunoSEQ multiplex PCR assay. Here the immuneACCESS table is served through TCRdb, limited to in-frame sequences with V and J called. Missing clones are a known gap in these copies; in checked studies unresolved V genes cover under half, and the rest lacks a known reason. Across this sample there are under 250,000 clones, with roughly 83% seen only once. Around 5.5% of the sample belongs to the ten largest clones. The source material was PBMCs. These receptors all come from a woman younger than 30 in good health and CMV-seronegative.

The J gene is TRBJ2-5, the V gene TRBV5-4, with D possibly being TRBD2 (6 bases). CDR1 is SGHNT, CDR2 YYREEE, per germline (reference sequence). The V and J ends lost 4 bases and 2 bases respectively, with 12 bases between them. The CDR3 extends over 14 amino acids. CDR3 sequence: CASSPGGSQETQYF. The CDR3 DNA follows: TGTGCCAGCAGCCCCGGAGGGAGTCAAGAGACCCAGTACTTC.

This chain joins TRBV6-1 and TRBJ2-3; no definite D call. Trimming removed 0 bases at V and 0 bases at J, with 7 bases between. The CDR3 is 15 residues long. Germline V gene lookup returns CDR1 MNHNS and CDR2 SASEGT. The CDR3 protein is CASSEATLSTDTQYF. The CDR3 DNA is TGTGCCAGCAGTGAAGCCACTTTAAGCACAGATACGCAGTATTTT.

The chain couples TRBV7-9 to TRBJ2-2; TRBD1 matches 10 bases. This CDR3 region has 17 residues. V gave up 3 bases and J gave up 10 bases; unmatched junction bases: 14. Germline-derived CDR1 and CDR2 are SEHNR and FQNEAQ (reference sequence). In DNA, the CDR3 is TGTGCCAGCAGCTTTTTTTTGGGACAGGGGATTATCGCGGAGCTGTTTTTT. Residues: CASSFFLGQGIIAELFF.

This rearrangement joins TRBV6-1 to TRBJ2-7, with 8 bases lining up with TRBD2. Per the germline V gene, CDR1 is MNHNS and CDR2 is SASEGT. This CDR3 spans 13 amino acids. J gave up 9 bases and V 2 bases, and 6 bases lay outside the gene matches. The CDR3 sequence: CASSEIGRGTQYF. In nucleotides, the CDR3 is TGTGCCAGCAGTGAAATCGGGAGGGGGACGCAGTACTTC.

This clone has only one observation. This chain joins TRBV6-6 and TRBJ1-4; 11 nucleotides match TRBD1. Germline loops: CDR1 MNHNY, CDR2 SVGAGI (reference sequence). The CDR3 is 15 amino acids. The V segment lost 4 bases and the J segment 8 bases; nucleotides outside the gene matches: 6. This CDR3 is CASSFRTGGNEKLFF. In nucleotides, the CDR3 is TGTGCCAGCAGTTTTCGGACAGGGGGCAACGAAAAACTGTTTTTT.

The gene calls are TRBV25-1 and TRBJ2-1, with D maybe TRBD2 (6 bases). The germline V and J ends were trimmed by 7 bases and 8 bases, with 15 bases remaining between them. Germline values: CDR1 MGHDK, CDR2 SYGVNS. The CDR3 runs to 13 residues. This CDR3 reads CASKRVDSHEQFF. In DNA, the CDR3 is TGTGCCAGCAAGCGGGTCGATAGTCATGAGCAGTTCTTC.

J is TRBJ2-1 and V is TRBV2; D is undetermined. This CDR3 contains 12 residues. Germline V gene data show CDR1 as SNHLY and CDR2 as FYNNEI. The ends were cut back, 1 base at V and 13 bases at J, with 11 bases in the middle. For the CDR3, the DNA is TGTGCCAGCAGTGAAGACAGTATTTTCCAGTTCTTC. The encoded protein is CASSEDSIFQFF.

The V gene is TRBV4-1, the J gene TRBJ1-4, with 8 bases that match TRBD1. Germline CDR1 reads MGHRA; CDR2 reads YSYEKL. There are 17 residues in the CDR3. Trimming at V came to 4 bases and at J to 0 bases, leaving 7 bases not matched to a gene. This CDR3 is CASSPGQGGATNEKLFF. DNA of the CDR3: TGCGCCAGCAGCCCCGGACAGGGAGGCGCAACTAATGAAAAACTGTTTTTT.

The chain employs TRBV12-5 and TRBJ1-3, with a weak D call TRBD1 (5 bases). The germline gives CDR1 LGHNT, CDR2 FRNRAP. This CDR3 comprises 19 residues. With 3 bases removed from V and 0 bases from J, the gap between germline ends came to 21 bases. This chain's CDR3 is CASGFFPRGTEPSGNTIYF. The CDR3 DNA is TGTGCTAGTGGTTTTTTCCCTCGGGGGACCGAGCCCTCTGGAAACACCATATATTTT.

The rearrangement links TRBV10-2 to TRBJ2-1; a possible D gene is TRBD2 (5 bases). V was trimmed by 7 bases and J by 5 bases, leaving 12 bases between them. The CDR3 runs to 13 residues. Germline-derived CDR1 and CDR2 are WSHSY and SAAADI. CDR3: CASTGRGNNEQFF. The CDR3 DNA reads as TGCGCCAGCACGGGTCGGGGAAACAATGAGCAGTTCTTC.

V is TRBV29-1 and J is TRBJ2-1; D unclear. The CDR3 covers 12 residues. In germline, CDR1 is SQVTM, CDR2 ANQGSEA. V dropped 1 base and J dropped 6 bases, with 7 bases sitting between them. CDR3 in DNA: TGCAGCGTTGAAGGTAGATTCAATGAGCAGTTCTTC. As protein: CSVEGRFNEQFF.

This sequence joins TRBV9 and TRBJ1-1, with a tentative D call TRBD1 (6 bases). The germline V gene encodes CDR1 SGDLS and CDR2 YYNGEE. Between the trimmed V and J ends, which lost 2 bases and 5 bases, there was a span of 16 bases. The CDR3 sequence is 15 residues long. The CDR3, as DNA: TGTGCCAGCAGCGTGACAGGAGCTGCTAGAACTGAAGCTTTCTTT. It codes for CASSVTGAARTEAFF.

J is TRBJ1-2 and V is TRBV27, with TRBD1 matching 10 bases. Looked up from germline, CDR1 is MNHEY and CDR2 is SMNVEV (reference sequence). The CDR3 loop spans 13 amino acids. Unmatched junction bases numbered 6, after V lost 5 bases and J lost 9 bases. CDR3 amino acids: CASSTGQGYRYTF. The CDR3 DNA follows: TGTGCCAGCAGTACGGGACAGGGGTATCGCTACACCTTC.

This rearrangement joins TRBV27 to TRBJ2-7, with 9 positions matching TRBD1. The ends lost 6 bases at V and 2 bases at J; junction bases unmatched: 5. The CDR3 is made up of 14 amino acids. Germline loops: CDR1 MNHEY, CDR2 SMNVEV (reference sequence). The CDR3 protein is CASRRQGVAYEQYF. The CDR3, as DNA: TGTGCCAGCAGGAGACAGGGGGTCGCCTACGAGCAGTACTTC.

The V and J genes are TRBV4-1 and TRBJ2-5; D unresolved. In germline, CDR1 is MGHRA, CDR2 YSYEKL. This CDR3 spans 16 amino acids. Trimming shortened V by 0 bases and J by 2 bases, and 13 bases separated the two germline ends. CDR3 nucleotides: TGCGCCAGCAGCCAAGAAGCGTCGTCTATACAAGAGACCCAGTACTTC. It codes for CASSQEASSIQETQYF.

A few counts support this clone. The chain has TRBV11-2 and TRBJ1-5; D is ambiguous. This CDR3 spans 13 amino acids. Trimming took off 1 base at V and 5 bases at J, with 6 bases between the two ends. CDR1 and CDR2 (germline): SGHAT, FQNNGV. Here the CDR3 DNA reads TGTGCCAGCAGCTTAGCCCAGTATCAGCCCCAGCATTTT. This translates into CASSLAQYQPQHF.

The chain joins TRBV11-2 to TRBJ1-1; TRBD1 agrees at 7 bases. Trimming took 5 bases from V and 3 from J; bases not matched to a gene: 6. CDR3 length: 14 amino acids. Germline-derived CDR1 and CDR2 are SGHAT and FQNNGV. CDR3: CASSPTGVHTEAFF. DNA for the CDR3: TGTGCCAGCAGCCCCACAGGGGTTCACACTGAAGCTTTCTTT. The full variable domain, its missing parts supplied by reference TRBV11-2 and TRBJ1-1, is EAGVAQSPRYKIIEKRQSVAFWCNPISGHATLYWYQQILGQGPKLLIQFQNNGVVDDSQLPKDRFSAERLKGVDSTLKIQPAKLEDSAVYLCASSPTGVHTEAFFGQGTRLTVV.

The gene calls are TRBV25-1 and TRBJ1-2; D is undetermined. From germline, CDR1 is MGHDK and CDR2 SYGVNS. CDR3 size: 13 residues. Trimming left V 6 bases short and J 1 base short, with 9 bases between. CDR3 sequence: CASSAVGNYGYTF. Written as DNA, the CDR3 is TGTGCCAGCAGCGCGGTGGGTAACTATGGCTACACCTTC.

This clone was detected only once. The chain uses TRBV28 and TRBJ1-2, with D unclear. The CDR3 covers 10 residues. V was clipped by 4 bases and J by 8 bases, with 5 bases between them. The germline V gene has CDR1 MDHEN and CDR2 SYDVKM. The CDR3 reads CASSSQGYTF. The CDR3 DNA follows: TGTGCCAGCAGTTCACAGGGCTACACCTTC.

This chain connects TRBV5-6 to TRBJ2-2, with D possibly TRBD2 on 5 matching bases. V was cut by 1 base and J by 5 bases, with 6 bases left in between. This CDR3 has 13 residues. Germline CDR1 reads SGHDT; CDR2 reads YYEEEE. CDR3 nucleotide sequence: TGTGCCAGCAGCTTGTGGACTACCGGGGAGCTGTTTTTT. It codes for CASSLWTTGELFF. The complete variable domain, with remaining parts taken from reference TRBV5-6 and TRBJ2-2, reads DAGVTQSPTHLIKTRGQQVTLRCSPKSGHDTVSWYQQALGQGPQFIFQYYEEEERQRGNFPDRFSGHQFPNYSSELNVNALLLGDSALYLCASSLWTTGELFFGEGSRLTVL.

The V gene is TRBV5-1, the J gene TRBJ2-7; D is perhaps TRBD1 or TRBD2 (6 bases each). Trimming took 4 bases from V and 5 from J, leaving 16 bases between them. The germline V gene encodes CDR1 SGHRS and CDR2 YFSETQ. The CDR3 spans 14 residues. This CDR3 is CASSRWGASDEQYF. The CDR3 DNA sequence: TGCGCCAGCAGCCGCTGGGGGGCCTCGGACGAGCAGTACTTC.

CDR3 sequence: CSVEGQGRGYGYTF. CDR3 DNA: TGCAGCGTTGAGGGGCAGGGGCGGGGGTATGGCTACACCTTC. The V and J genes are TRBV29-1 and TRBJ1-2; D might be TRBD1 (6 bases). The CDR3 runs 14 residues. Germline V gene lookup returns CDR1 SQVTM and CDR2 ANQGSEA. With 3 bases removed from V and 5 bases from J, the gap between germline ends came to 16 bases.

The chain joins TRBV10-3 to TRBJ2-7; D is perhaps TRBD2 (5 bases). Germline V gene sequence: CDR1 ENHRY, CDR2 SYGVKD. The CDR3 totals 13 residues. Trimming removed 3 bases from V and 5 bases from J, with 11 bases in between. The CDR3: CAISERGPHEQYF. Written as DNA, the CDR3 is TGTGCCATCAGTGAACGAGGGCCCCACGAGCAGTACTTC.

This chain connects TRBV11-2 to TRBJ2-2; no clear D. There are 14 residues in the CDR3. The V end lost 2 bases, the J end lost 4 bases, and 8 bases lay between the germline ends. From germline, CDR1 is SGHAT and CDR2 FQNNGV. CDR3 sequence reads: CASSLLVTTGELFF. The CDR3 region has the DNA TGTGCCAGCAGCTTACTTGTAACCACCGGGGAGCTGTTTTTT.

V gene TRBV5-1 combines with J gene TRBJ2-1; 9 nucleotides align to TRBD2. Germline trimming cut 4 bases from V and 4 bases from J; bases unmatched to any gene: 6. Germline V gene sequence: CDR1 SGHRS, CDR2 YFSETQ. This CDR3 region has 15 residues. CDR3 nucleotides: TGCGCCAGCAGCGCGGCTAGCGGGGTGTACAATGAGCAGTTCTTC. It encodes CASSAASGVYNEQFF.

The chain employs TRBV4-2 and TRBJ1-2; 7 positions agree with TRBD1. Germline V gene lookup returns CDR1 LGHNA and CDR2 YNFKEQ. Germline trimming cut 4 bases from V and 4 bases from J; bases unmatched to any gene: 12. CDR3 length: 16 amino acids. CDR3 bases: TGTGCCAGCAGCCCCACGAGTGGACAGGCCTTCTATGGCTACACCTTC. Its protein product is CASSPTSGQAFYGYTF.

The chain joins TRBV10-2 to TRBJ2-7; the match to TRBD1 covers 9 bases. V lost 6 bases and J lost 2; bases outside the gene matches: 14. CDR3 length equals 17 residues. Per germline, CDR1 WSHSY and CDR2 SAAADI. The CDR3 region is CASRAGQGKGWAYEQYF. CDR3 coding DNA: TGCGCCAGCAGGGCCGGACAGGGGAAAGGGTGGGCCTACGAGCAGTACTTC.

The chain couples TRBV5-1 to TRBJ2-3; 11 bases line up with TRBD2. With V trimmed by 4 bases and J by 4 bases, 8 bases remained unmatched. This CDR3 is 16 amino acids long. Germline assignment: CDR1 SGHRS and CDR2 YFSETQ. This CDR3 is CASSPLAGGTADTQYF. In DNA, the CDR3 is TGCGCCAGCAGCCCGTTAGCGGGAGGGACCGCAGATACGCAGTATTTT.

Only one count was recorded for this clone. This chain connects TRBV4-1 to TRBJ2-7; the match to TRBD2 covers 9 bases. The CDR3 is 15 amino acids. Germline V gives CDR1 MGHRA, CDR2 YSYEKL. The V gene end was trimmed by 1 base and the J gene end by 2 bases; junction bases not matched to a gene: 3. The CDR3: CASSQGASGAYEQYF. As DNA, the CDR3 is TGCGCCAGCAGCCAAGGGGCTAGCGGGGCCTACGAGCAGTACTTC.

The rearrangement uses TRBV6-4 and TRBJ2-7, with 8 bases fitting TRBD2. CDR3 length equals 16 residues. Germline CDR1 MRHNA, CDR2 SNTAGT. V lost 10 bases to trimming and J lost 3 bases; unmatched junction nucleotides: 17. CDR3 in DNA: TGTGCCATCCTCGGAGGGGCGGGGGGTCCCTACTACGAGCAGTACTTC. Translated, it gives CAILGGAGGPYYEQYF.

The CDR3, as DNA: TGTGCCAGCAGCTTAGGGCGCGGGCAGAACACTGAAGCTTTCTTT. This gives the protein CASSLGRGQNTEAFF. This chain connects TRBV7-9 to TRBJ1-1; D is undetermined. The V end was cut by 1 base, the J end by 1 base, with 10 bases between. The CDR3 is 15 amino acids. Germline CDR1 SEHNR, CDR2 FQNEAQ (reference sequence).